One and the same sample provided the 11 T cell receptor beta chains below, sequenced in a study of blood T cell repertoires in COVID-19. Assay used: immunoSEQ multiplex PCR; TCRdb lists only in-frame clones, some missing. This table holds some 300,000 clones, about 87% found once. Sequencing was done on a sample of peripheral blood. These receptor sequences come from a woman in her forties or fifties with COVID-19, enrolled during active disease.

The chain combines TRBV24-1 with TRBJ1-5; D ambiguous. Trimming shortened V by 10 bases and J by 0 bases, and 24 bases separated the two germline ends. The CDR3 length is 18 residues. Germline CDR1 and CDR2: KGHDR and SFDVKD. CDR3 nucleotide sequence: TGTGCCACAAACCCTGAGGGAGGGATCCTTTGTAGCAATCAGCCCCAGCATTTT. Protein product: CATNPEGGILCSNQPQHF.

The CDR3 DNA reads as TGTGCCAGCAGTTTAACCACAGCCTACGAGCAGTACTTC. Residues: CASSLTTAYEQYF. This chain links TRBV27 with TRBJ2-7; D unresolved. The CDR3 contains 13 residues. Germline V lookup: CDR1 MNHEY, CDR2 SMNVEV (reference sequence). V shed 2 bases and J shed 2 bases, with 7 bases lying between them.

The chain recombines TRBV24-1 with TRBJ2-7; 10 bases fit TRBD2. CDR1 is KGHDR and CDR2 is SFDVKD in the germline V gene. V gave up 4 bases and J gave up 5 bases; unmatched junction bases: 10. The CDR3 is 16 amino acids. CDR3 sequence: CATSDPKTSGSHEQYF. The DNA of the CDR3 is TGTGCCACCAGTGACCCTAAGACTAGCGGGTCCCACGAGCAGTACTTC.

This clone was found once. The V and J genes are TRBV5-1 and TRBJ2-3, with 10 bases fitting TRBD1. The CDR3 is made up of 16 amino acids. Germline CDR1 SGHRS, CDR2 YFSETQ. V trimming: 0 bases; J trimming: 10 bases; junction bases outside the gene matches: 11. The CDR3 here is CASSLAAGTGEGAQYF. The CDR3 bases are TGCGCCAGCAGCTTGGCCGCCGGGACAGGGGAAGGGGCGCAGTATTTT.

This chain joins TRBV6-5 and TRBJ1-1; the D is unclear. The CDR3 spans 14 residues. The V and J ends lost 5 bases and 2 bases respectively, with 12 bases between them. The germline gives CDR1 MNHEY, CDR2 SVGAGI. In DNA, the CDR3 is TGTGCCAGCAGTCAGTGGGAGGTTAACACTGAAGCTTTCTTT. Encoded protein: CASSQWEVNTEAFF.

J is TRBJ2-7 and V is TRBV2; no reliable D call. The CDR3 covers 13 residues. V shed 6 bases and J shed 9 bases, with 18 bases lying between them. Germline V gene sequence: CDR1 SNHLY, CDR2 FYNNEI. CDR3 sequence reads: CASRTNLSGGQYF. The CDR3 nucleotides are TGTGCCAGCAGAACCAACTTATCAGGTGGGCAGTACTTC.

The CDR3 sequence: CAWSLGGSYEQYF. Here the CDR3 DNA reads TGTGCCTGGAGCCTGGGGGGGTCCTACGAGCAGTACTTC. The chain joins TRBV30 to TRBJ2-7; 7 bases agree with TRBD2. This CDR3 is built from 13 residues. Germline CDR1 GTSNPN, CDR2 SVGIG (reference sequence). V lost 3 bases, J lost 1 base, and 3 bases stayed unmatched.

This clone was seen once. The V gene is TRBV5-1, the J gene TRBJ2-2; 7 bases line up with TRBD1. V lost 4 bases and J lost 2; bases outside the gene matches: 5. Germline V gene sequence: CDR1 SGHRS, CDR2 YFSETQ. This CDR3 comprises 15 residues. The CDR3 loop reads CASSPQGLNTGELFF. CDR3 DNA sequence: TGCGCCAGCAGCCCACAGGGGCTTAACACCGGGGAGCTGTTTTTT.

This clone was picked up one time. The CDR3 bases are TGTGCCAGCAGCTCTAGGGAGGATACGCAGTATTTT. Translation: CASSSREDTQYF. The chain links TRBV11-3 to TRBJ2-3; tentative D call: TRBD2 (5 bases). Germline CDR1 is SGHNT and CDR2 is YENEEA. CDR3 size: 12 residues. Trimming pared 4 bases from V and 6 bases from J, leaving 8 bases between.

The chain joins TRBV27 to TRBJ1-2; the D is unclear. This CDR3 region has 17 residues. Germline assignment: CDR1 MNHEY and CDR2 SMNVEV (reference sequence). V lost 5 bases and J lost 4, with 23 bases in between. The CDR3 is CASSPIRSLGSAYGYTF. The CDR3 DNA is TGTGCCAGCAGTCCCATAAGGTCTTTGGGGAGTGCCTATGGCTACACCTTC.

The chain couples TRBV3-1 (or the pseudogene TRBV3-2) to TRBJ2-7; tentatively, D is TRBD2 (5 bases). Germline V gene sequence: CDR1 LGHDT, CDR2 YNNKEL (reference sequence). The V end lost 6 bases, the J end lost 2 bases, and 11 bases lay between the germline ends. The CDR3 is made up of 13 amino acids. The CDR3 bases are TGTGCCAGCAGGAATCTCGGGGCCTACGAGCAGTACTTC. This codes for CASRNLGAYEQYF.